This entry describes one T cell receptor (beta chain). Each CDR3 protein gets one entry in TCRdb, which reprocessed the 5' RACE reads and gives no DNA. This listing includes about 160,000 distinct CDR3 sequences. The record originates from a study of T cells expressing NK-cell markers. The wider study: Each TCR beta repertoire originated in sorted T cells that were CD3+CD56+NKG2C+, CD3+CD56+NKG2C- or CD3+CD56-NKG2C+.

This CDR3 has 15 amino acids. Germline V lookup: CDR1 SGDLS, CDR2 YYNGEE. Source material: blood T cells: a sorted CD56 or NKG2C T cell subset, CD4+ or CD8+ T cells, or bulk PBMC T cells (not recorded which). This clonotype was sampled from a man between 18 and 69 years old in good health. The chain joins TRBV9 to TRBJ1-4. The CDR3 reads CASSPGYATNEKLFF.